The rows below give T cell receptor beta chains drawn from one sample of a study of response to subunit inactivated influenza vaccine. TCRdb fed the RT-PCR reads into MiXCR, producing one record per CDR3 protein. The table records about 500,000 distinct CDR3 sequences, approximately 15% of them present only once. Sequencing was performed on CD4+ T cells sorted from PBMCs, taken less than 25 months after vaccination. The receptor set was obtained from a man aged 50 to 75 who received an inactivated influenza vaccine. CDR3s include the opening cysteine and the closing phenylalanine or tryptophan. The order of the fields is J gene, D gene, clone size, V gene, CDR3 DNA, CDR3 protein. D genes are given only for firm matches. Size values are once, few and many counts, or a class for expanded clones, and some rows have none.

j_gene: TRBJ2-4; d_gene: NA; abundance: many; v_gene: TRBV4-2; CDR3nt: TGTGCCAGCAGCCAAGATAGGAGGGGGGGAAACATTCAGTACTTC; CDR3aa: CASSQDRRGGNIQYF
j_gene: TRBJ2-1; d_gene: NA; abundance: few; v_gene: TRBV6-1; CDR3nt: TGTGCCAGCAGTGATCCCGGTGAGCAGTTCTTC; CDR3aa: CASSDPGEQFF
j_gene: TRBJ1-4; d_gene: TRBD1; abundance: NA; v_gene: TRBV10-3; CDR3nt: TGTGCCATCAGTGAAAGGGGGCAATCAACTAATGAAAAACTGTTTTTT; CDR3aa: CAISERGQSTNEKLFF
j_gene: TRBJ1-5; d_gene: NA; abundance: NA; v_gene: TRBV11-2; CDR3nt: TGTGCCAGCAGCTTAGACAACACGGGGCCCCAGCATTTT; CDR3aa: CASSLDNTGPQHF
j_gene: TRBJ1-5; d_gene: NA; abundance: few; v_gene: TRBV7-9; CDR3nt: TGTGCCAGCAGCTTAGCGATAGCCACGGGAGACCAGCCCCAGCATTTT; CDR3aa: CASSLAIATGDQPQHF
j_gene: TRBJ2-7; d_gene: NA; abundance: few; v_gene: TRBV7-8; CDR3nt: TGTGCCAGCAGCTTAGCCCCGGACACCCTTCTTGGCGAGCAGTACTTC; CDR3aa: CASSLAPDTLLGEQYF
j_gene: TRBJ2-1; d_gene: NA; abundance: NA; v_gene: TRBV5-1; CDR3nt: TGCGCCAGCAGCTTGGACTCCGGGTTTGAGCAGTTCTTC; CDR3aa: CASSLDSGFEQFF
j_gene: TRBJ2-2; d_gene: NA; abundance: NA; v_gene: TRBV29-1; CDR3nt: TGCAGCGTTGACAGGGGACACACCGGGGAGCTGTTTTTT; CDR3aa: CSVDRGHTGELFF
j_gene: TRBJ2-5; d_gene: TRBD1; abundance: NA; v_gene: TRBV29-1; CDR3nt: TGCAGCGTTGGGCTGGGGACAGGGGCTAAAGAGACCCAGTACTTC; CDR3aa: CSVGLGTGAKETQYF
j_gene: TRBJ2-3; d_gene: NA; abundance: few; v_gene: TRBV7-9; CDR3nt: TGTGCCAGCAGCTACAGGGGAGGGCAAAGCACAGATACGCAGTATTTT; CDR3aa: CASSYRGGQSTDTQYF
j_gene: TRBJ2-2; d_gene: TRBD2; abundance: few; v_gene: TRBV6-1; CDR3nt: TGTGCCAGCACCCTAGTAGCGGGAGGGCCGAGGACCGGGGAGCTGTTTTTT; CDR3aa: CASTLVAGGPRTGELFF
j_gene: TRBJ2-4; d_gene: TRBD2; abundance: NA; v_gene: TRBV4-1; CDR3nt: TGCGCCAGCAGCCAAGATCAAGCGGGGGGCGGCAAAAACATTCAGTACTTC; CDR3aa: CASSQDQAGGGKNIQYF
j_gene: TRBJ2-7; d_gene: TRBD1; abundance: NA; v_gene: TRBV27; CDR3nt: TGTGCCAGCACTCCACTTGGACAGGGGACCTACGAGCAGTACTTC; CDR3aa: CASTPLGQGTYEQYF
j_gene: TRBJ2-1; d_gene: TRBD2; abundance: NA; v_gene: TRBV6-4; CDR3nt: TGTGCCAGCAGGGGGATAGCGGGGGACCCTCTTATCTTC; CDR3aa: CASRGIAGDPLIF
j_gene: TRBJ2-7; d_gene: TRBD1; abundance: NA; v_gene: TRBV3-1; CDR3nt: TGTGCCAGCAGCCAAGGAGGAACAGGGGCGCAGTACTTC; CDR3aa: CASSQGGTGAQYF
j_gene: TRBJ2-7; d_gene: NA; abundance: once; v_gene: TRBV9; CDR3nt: TGTGCCAGCAGCGCGAGGGGCTGGTACGAGCAGTACTTC; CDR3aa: CASSARGWYEQYF
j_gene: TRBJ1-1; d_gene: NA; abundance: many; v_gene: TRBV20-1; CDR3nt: TGCAGTGCTAGGACAGGGAACACTGAAGCTTTCTTT; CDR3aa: CSARTGNTEAFF
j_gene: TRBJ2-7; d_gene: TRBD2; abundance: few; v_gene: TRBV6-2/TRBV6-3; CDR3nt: TGTGCCAGCAGGCCCGGGGGGGCTCTCCGCAAGAAGCAGTACTTC; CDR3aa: CASRPGGALRKKQYF
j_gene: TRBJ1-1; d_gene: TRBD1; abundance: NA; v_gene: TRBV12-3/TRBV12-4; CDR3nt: TGTGCCAGCAATTTCGGACAGGGGGCTGGAACTGAAGCTTTCTTT; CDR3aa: CASNFGQGAGTEAFF
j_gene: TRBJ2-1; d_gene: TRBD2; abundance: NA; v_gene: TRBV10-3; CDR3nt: TGTGCCATCAGTGAGTCCGTTCGGACTAGAGCCTACAATGAGCAGTTCTTC; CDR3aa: CAISESVRTRAYNEQFF
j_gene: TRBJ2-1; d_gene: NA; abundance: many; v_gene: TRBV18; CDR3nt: TGTGCCAGCTCACCCCGGGAGTCCTTCAATGAGCAGTTCTTC; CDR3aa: CASSPRESFNEQFF
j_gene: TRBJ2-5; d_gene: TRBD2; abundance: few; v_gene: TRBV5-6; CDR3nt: TGTGCCAGCAGCTTAAAAGCGGGGGGTGAGACCCAGTACTTC; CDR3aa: CASSLKAGGETQYF
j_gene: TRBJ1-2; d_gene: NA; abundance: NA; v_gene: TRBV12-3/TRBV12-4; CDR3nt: TGTGCCAGCAGTTTAGTGACCTATGGCTACACCTTC; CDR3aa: CASSLVTYGYTF
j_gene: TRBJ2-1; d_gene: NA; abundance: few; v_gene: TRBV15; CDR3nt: TGTGCCACCAGCAGAACCACGGCAAGCTCCTACAATGAGCAGTTCTTC; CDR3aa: CATSRTTASSYNEQFF
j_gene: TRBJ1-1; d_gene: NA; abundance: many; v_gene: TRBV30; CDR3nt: TGTGCCTGGAGGGAGACTAGGTCATGGAACACTGAAGCTTTCTTT; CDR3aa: CAWRETRSWNTEAFF
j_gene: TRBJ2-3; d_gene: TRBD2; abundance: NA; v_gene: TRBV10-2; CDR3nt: TGCGCCAGCAGGGATGGACTAGCGGGAGGCCCGACGCGCACAGATACGCAGTATTTT; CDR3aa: CASRDGLAGGPTRTDTQYF
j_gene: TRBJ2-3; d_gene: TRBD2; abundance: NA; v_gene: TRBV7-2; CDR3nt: TGTGCCAGCAGCTTGATCAGCGGGGGCCATACGCAGTATTTT; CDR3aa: CASSLISGGHTQYF
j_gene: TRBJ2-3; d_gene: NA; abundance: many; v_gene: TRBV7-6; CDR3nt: TGTGCCAGCAGCTTAAGGGTCGGGCCCGGCGATACGCAGTATTTT; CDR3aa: CASSLRVGPGDTQYF
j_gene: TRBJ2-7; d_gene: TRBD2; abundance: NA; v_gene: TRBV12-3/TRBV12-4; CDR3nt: TGTGCCAGCAGTCTACGGACTAGCGGGATTTACGAGCAGTACTTC; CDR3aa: CASSLRTSGIYEQYF
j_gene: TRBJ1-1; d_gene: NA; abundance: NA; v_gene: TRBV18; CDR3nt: TGTGCCAGCTCACCATTGGCCAGGGTGGGATTGAACACTGAAGCTTTCTTT; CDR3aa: CASSPLARVGLNTEAFF
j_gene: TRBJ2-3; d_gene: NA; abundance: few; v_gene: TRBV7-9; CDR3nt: TGTGCCAGCAGCCACGATTTAGGGAACACAGATACGCAGTATTTT; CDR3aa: CASSHDLGNTDTQYF
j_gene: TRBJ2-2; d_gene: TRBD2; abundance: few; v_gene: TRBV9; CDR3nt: TGTGCCAGCAGCGTCCTGACTAGCGCTACCGGGGAGCTGTTTTTT; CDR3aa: CASSVLTSATGELFF
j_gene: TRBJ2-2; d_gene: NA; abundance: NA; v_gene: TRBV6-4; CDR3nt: TGTGCCAGCAGTGACAGGGGTGGTGTCGGGGAGCTGTTTTTT; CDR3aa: CASSDRGGVGELFF
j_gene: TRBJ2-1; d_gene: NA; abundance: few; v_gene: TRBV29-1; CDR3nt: TGCAGCGTTGTCCCGGGGGCGTACAATGAGCAGTTCTTC; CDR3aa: CSVVPGAYNEQFF
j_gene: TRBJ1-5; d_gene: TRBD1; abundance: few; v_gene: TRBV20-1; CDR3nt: TGCAGTGCTAGATCCGAACAGGGGAGACAGCCCCAGCATTTT; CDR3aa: CSARSEQGRQPQHF
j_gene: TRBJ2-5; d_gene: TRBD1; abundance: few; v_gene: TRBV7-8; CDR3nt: TGTGCCAGCAGCCAGAGGACAGGGTGGGAGACCCAGTACTTC; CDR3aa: CASSQRTGWETQYF
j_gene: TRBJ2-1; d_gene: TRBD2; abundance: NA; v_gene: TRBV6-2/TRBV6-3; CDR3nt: TGTGCCAGCGTACTAGCGGGAGGGCCAAAGGAGCAGTTCTTC; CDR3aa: CASVLAGGPKEQFF
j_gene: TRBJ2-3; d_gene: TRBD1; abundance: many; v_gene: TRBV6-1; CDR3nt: TGTGCCAGCAGCCCTCTGGGACAGAAGACAGATACGCAGTATTTT; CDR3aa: CASSPLGQKTDTQYF
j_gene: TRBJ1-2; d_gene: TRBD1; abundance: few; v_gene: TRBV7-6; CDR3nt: TGTGCCAGCAGCCCCGACAGGGGCGATTATGGCTACACCTTC; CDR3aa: CASSPDRGDYGYTF
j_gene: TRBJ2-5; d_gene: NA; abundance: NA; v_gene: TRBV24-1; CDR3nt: TGTGCCACCAGTGGTCGGTTCCAAGAGACCCAGTACTTC; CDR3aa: CATSGRFQETQYF
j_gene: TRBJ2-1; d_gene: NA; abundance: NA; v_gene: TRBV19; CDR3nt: TGTGCCAGTAGTATGGCAGGCCACAACAATGAGCAGTTCTTC; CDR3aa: CASSMAGHNNEQFF